Shown below are 8 T cell receptor beta chains from a single sample sequenced in a study of T cell responses to AZD1222 COVID-19 vaccine. The data were produced by immunoSEQ multiplex PCR, yet TCRdb's version contains in-frame clones alone and is incomplete. Of tens of thousands of clones listed, 70% to 90% are singletons. Sequencing used peripheral blood, obtained on day 0 of AZD1222 vaccination. The receptors stem from an adult in good health.

Here the CDR3 reads CASSLVGGGDEQFF. CDR3 nucleotides: TGTGCCAGCAGCTTGGTTGGGGGCGGGGATGAGCAGTTCTTC. V is TRBV5-6 and J is TRBJ2-1; TRBD1 or TRBD2 may be the D gene (6 bases each). The CDR3 covers 14 residues. V gave up 0 bases and J gave up 8 bases, with 12 bases separating them. Looked up from germline, CDR1 is SGHDT and CDR2 is YYEEEE. The whole variable domain, filled in from reference TRBV5-6 and TRBJ2-1, reads DAGVTQSPTHLIKTRGQQVTLRCSPKSGHDTVSWYQQALGQGPQFIFQYYEEEERQRGNFPDRFSGHQFPNYSSELNVNALLLGDSALYLCASSLVGGGDEQFFGPGTRLTVL.

This clone has just a few counts. The CDR3 coding sequence is TGTGCCACCAGCAGAGAGGACAGGGGGCCTGAAGCTTTCTTT. Translated: CATSREDRGPEAFF. V is TRBV15 and J is TRBJ1-1; 11 nucleotides align to TRBD1. The CDR3 loop spans 14 amino acids. V lost 0 bases and J lost 6; bases outside the gene matches: 0. CDR1 and CDR2 from the germline V gene are LNHNV and YYDKDF (reference sequence).

This clone was recorded once. The genes are TRBV19 and TRBJ1-1; 9 nucleotides align to TRBD1. CDR1 is LNHDA and CDR2 is SQIVND in the germline V gene (reference sequence). CDR3 length: 14 residues. Unmatched junction bases numbered 11, after V lost 7 bases and J lost 8 bases. CDR3 loop: CASIRTGEQTEAFF. The CDR3 DNA follows: TGTGCCAGTATCCGGACAGGGGAACAGACAGAAGCTTTCTTT.

The chain has TRBV11-1 and TRBJ2-7; 9 nucleotides align to TRBD1. This CDR3 has 14 residues. Germline V gives CDR1 SGHAT, CDR2 FQDESV (reference sequence). The V and J ends lost 2 bases and 5 bases, in that order; junction bases with no gene match: 4. CDR3 in amino acids: CASSLLQGADEQYF. In nucleotides, the CDR3 is TGTGCCAGCAGCTTACTACAGGGGGCAGACGAGCAGTACTTC.

Comments on this clone: The sample carries other DNA sequences with the same CDR3. The rearrangement joins TRBV9 to TRBJ1-6, with TRBD1 as a possible D gene (5 bases). V shed 1 base and J shed 7 bases, with 6 bases lying between them. Germline V gene sequence: CDR1 SGDLS, CDR2 YYNGEE. This CDR3 is built from 13 residues. The DNA for the CDR3 is TGTGCCAGCAGCGTACAGGGCAATTCACCCCTCCACTTT. It translates to CASSVQGNSPLHF. Full variable domain (remainder filled in from reference TRBV9 and TRBJ1-6): DSGVTQTPKHLITATGQRVTLRCSPRSGDLSVYWYQQSLDQGLQFLIQYYNGEERAKGNILERFSAQQFPDLHSELNLSSLELGDSALYFCASSVQGNSPLHFGNGTRLTVT.

The V and J genes are TRBV9 and TRBJ2-3, with D maybe TRBD2 (6 bases). This CDR3 contains 15 residues. With 0 bases removed from V and 5 bases from J, the gap between germline ends came to 13 bases. Germline CDR1 and CDR2: SGDLS and YYNGEE. The CDR3 sequence is CASSVESGGRDTQYF. The CDR3 nucleotides read TGTGCCAGCAGCGTAGAATCCGGGGGTAGAGATACGCAGTATTTT.

This chain connects TRBV6-2 or TRBV6-3 to TRBJ1-5; D not certain. The CDR3 extends over 14 amino acids. Germline CDR1 reads MNHEY; CDR2 reads SVGEGT. Trimming left V 7 bases short and J 2 bases short, with 12 bases between. CDR3 sequence: CASTPGWGNQPQHF. CDR3 in DNA: TGTGCCAGCACCCCTGGGTGGGGCAATCAGCCCCAGCATTTT.

The CDR3 nucleotides are TGTGCCAGCAGCCTACAGGATAACTATGGCTACACCTTC. It codes for CASSLQDNYGYTF. The chain carries TRBV7-6 and TRBJ1-2, with D perhaps matching TRBD1 (5 bases). The CDR3 length is 13 residues. Between the trimmed V and J ends, which lost 5 bases and 1 base, there was a span of 8 bases. CDR1 is SGHVS and CDR2 is FNYEAQ in the germline V gene. Full variable domain (outside the CDR3, taken from reference TRBV7-6 and TRBJ1-2): GAGVSQSPRYKVTKRGQDVALRCDPISGHVSLYWYRQALGQGPEFLTYFNYEAQQDKSGLPNDRFSAERPEGSISTLTIQRTEQRDSAMYRCASSLQDNYGYTFGSGTRLTVV.